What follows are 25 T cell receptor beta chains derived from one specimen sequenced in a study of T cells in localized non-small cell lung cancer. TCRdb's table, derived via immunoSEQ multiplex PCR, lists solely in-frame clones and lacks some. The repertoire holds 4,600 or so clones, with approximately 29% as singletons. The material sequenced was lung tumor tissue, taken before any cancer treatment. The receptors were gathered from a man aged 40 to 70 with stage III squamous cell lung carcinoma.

For the CDR3, the DNA is TGCAGCGTGAGGGACAGGGAGGCTAACGAGCAGTACTTC. It encodes CSVRDREANEQYF. The chain is built from TRBV29-1 and TRBJ2-7, with 9 bases lining up with TRBD1. CDR3 length: 13 amino acids. CDR1 and CDR2 from the germline V gene are SQVTM and ANQGSEA. V shed 6 bases, J shed 5 bases, and the junction held 8 bases outside the gene matches.

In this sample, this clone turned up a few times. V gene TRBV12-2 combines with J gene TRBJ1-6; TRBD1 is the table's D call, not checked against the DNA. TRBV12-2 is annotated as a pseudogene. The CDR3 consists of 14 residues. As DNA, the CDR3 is TGTGCCAGTAAGCCGGGACAGGCAAATTCACCCCTCCACTTT. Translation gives CASKPGQANSPLHF.

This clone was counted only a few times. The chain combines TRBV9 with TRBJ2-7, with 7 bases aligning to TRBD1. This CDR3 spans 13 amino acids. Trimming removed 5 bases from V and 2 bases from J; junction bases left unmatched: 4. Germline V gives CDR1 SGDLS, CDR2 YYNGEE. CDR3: CASRGDRTYEQYF. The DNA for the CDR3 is TGTGCCAGCAGGGGGGACAGAACCTACGAGCAGTACTTC.

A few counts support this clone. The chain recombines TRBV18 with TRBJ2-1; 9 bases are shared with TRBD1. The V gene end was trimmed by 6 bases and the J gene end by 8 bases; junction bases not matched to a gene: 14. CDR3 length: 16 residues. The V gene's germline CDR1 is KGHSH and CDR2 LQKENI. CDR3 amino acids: CASSPGTGGGGDEQFF. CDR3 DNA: TGTGCCAGCTCCCCCGGAACAGGGGGCGGGGGTGATGAGCAGTTCTTC.

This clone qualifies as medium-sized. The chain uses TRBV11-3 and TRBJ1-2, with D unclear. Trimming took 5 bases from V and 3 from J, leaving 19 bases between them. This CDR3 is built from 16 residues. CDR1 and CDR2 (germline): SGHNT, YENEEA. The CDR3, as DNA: TGTGCCAGCAGCCCGCGACCGCTCGAACGGGACTATGGCTACACCTTC. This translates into CASSPRPLERDYGYTF.

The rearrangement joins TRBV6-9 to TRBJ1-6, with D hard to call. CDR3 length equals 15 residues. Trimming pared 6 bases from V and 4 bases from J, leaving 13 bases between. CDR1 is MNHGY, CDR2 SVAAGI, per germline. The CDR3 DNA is TGTGCCAGCAGAATGGCAGGACGATATAATTCACCCCTCCACTTT. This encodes CASRMAGRYNSPLHF.

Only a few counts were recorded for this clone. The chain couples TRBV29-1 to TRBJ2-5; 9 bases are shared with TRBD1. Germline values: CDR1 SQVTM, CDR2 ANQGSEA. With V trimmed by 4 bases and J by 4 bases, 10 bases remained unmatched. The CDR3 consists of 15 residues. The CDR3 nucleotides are TGCAGCGTTGGTCTCTGGACAGGGGCCCCAGAGACCCAGTACTTC. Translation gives CSVGLWTGAPETQYF.

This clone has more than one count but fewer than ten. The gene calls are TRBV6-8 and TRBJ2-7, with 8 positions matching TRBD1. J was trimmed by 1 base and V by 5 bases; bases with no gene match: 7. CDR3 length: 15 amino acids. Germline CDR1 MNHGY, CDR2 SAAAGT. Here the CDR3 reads CASSNQGAMSYEQYF. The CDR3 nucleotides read TGTGCCAGCAGTAACCAGGGGGCTATGTCCTACGAGCAGTACTTC.

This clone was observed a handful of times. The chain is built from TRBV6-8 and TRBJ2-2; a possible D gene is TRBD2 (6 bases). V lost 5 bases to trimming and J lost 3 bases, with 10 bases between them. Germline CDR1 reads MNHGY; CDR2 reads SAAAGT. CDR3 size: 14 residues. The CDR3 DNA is TGTGCCAGCAGTCACGGACTATACACCGGGGAGCTGTTTTTT. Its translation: CASSHGLYTGELFF.

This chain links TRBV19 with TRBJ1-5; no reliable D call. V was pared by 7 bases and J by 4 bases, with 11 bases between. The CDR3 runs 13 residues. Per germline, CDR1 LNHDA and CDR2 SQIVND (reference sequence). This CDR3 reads CASNSVGNQPQHF. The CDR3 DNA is TGTGCCAGTAACTCGGTGGGGAATCAGCCCCAGCATTTT.

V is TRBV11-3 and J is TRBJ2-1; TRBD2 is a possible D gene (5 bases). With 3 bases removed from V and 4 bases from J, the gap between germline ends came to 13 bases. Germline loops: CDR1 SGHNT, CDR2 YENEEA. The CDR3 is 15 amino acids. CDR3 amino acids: CASSFYSSAYNEQFF. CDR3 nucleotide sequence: TGTGCCAGCAGCTTTTATAGTAGCGCTTACAATGAGCAGTTCTTC. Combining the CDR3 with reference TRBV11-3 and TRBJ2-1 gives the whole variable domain EAGVVQSPRYKIIEKKQPVAFWCNPISGHNTLYWYLQNLGQGPELLIRYENEEAVDDSQLPKDRFSAERLKGVDSTLKIQPAELGDSAVYLCASSFYSSAYNEQFFGPGTRLTVL.

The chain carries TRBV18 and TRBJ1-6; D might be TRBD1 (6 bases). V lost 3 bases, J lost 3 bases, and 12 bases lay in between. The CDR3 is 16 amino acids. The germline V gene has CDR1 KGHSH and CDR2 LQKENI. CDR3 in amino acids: CASSPGAMGYNSPLHF. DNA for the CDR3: TGTGCCAGCTCACCGGGGGCTATGGGCTATAATTCACCCCTCCACTTT.

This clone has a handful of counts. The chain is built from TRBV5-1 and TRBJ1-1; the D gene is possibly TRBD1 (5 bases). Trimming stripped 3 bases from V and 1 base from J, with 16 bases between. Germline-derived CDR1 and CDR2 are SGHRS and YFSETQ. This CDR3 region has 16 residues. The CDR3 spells CASSSYSQGPNTEAFF. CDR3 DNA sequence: TGCGCCAGCAGCTCGTACTCCCAGGGACCGAACACTGAAGCTTTCTTT. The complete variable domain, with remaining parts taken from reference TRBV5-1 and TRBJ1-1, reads KAGVTQTPRYLIKTRGQQVTLSCSPISGHRSVSWYQQTPGQGLQFLFEYFSETQRNKGNFPGRFSGRQFSNSRSEMNVSTLELGDSALYLCASSSYSQGPNTEAFFGQGTRLTVV.

The CDR3 DNA reads TGTGCCAGCAGTAATTTAGCGGGGCCTAGCACAGATACGCAGTATTTT. This encodes CASSNLAGPSTDTQYF. The chain joins TRBV9 to TRBJ2-3; TRBD2 matches 8 bases. CDR3 length: 16 amino acids. V shed 5 bases, J shed 0 bases, and the junction held 8 bases outside the gene matches. Per the germline V gene, CDR1 is SGDLS and CDR2 is YYNGEE.

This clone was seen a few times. DNA of the CDR3: TGTGCCAGCAGCTTAAGGCTTTGGGACACCATATATTTT. Its protein product is CASSLRLWDTIYF. The genes are TRBV7-4 and TRBJ1-3, with D unresolved. In germline, CDR1 is SGHVT, CDR2 SQSDAQ. Trimming removed 2 bases at V and 8 bases at J, with 10 bases between. The CDR3 consists of 13 residues.

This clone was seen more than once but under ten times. The CDR3 DNA sequence: TGTGCCAGCAGTGAGATGGACAGCAATCAGCCCCAGCATTTT. As protein: CASSEMDSNQPQHF. This chain joins TRBV6-8 and TRBJ1-5, with D hard to call. The CDR3 is 14 amino acids. Germline V gives CDR1 MNHGY, CDR2 SAAAGT. Between the trimmed V and J ends, which lost 5 bases and 1 base, there was a span of 9 bases.

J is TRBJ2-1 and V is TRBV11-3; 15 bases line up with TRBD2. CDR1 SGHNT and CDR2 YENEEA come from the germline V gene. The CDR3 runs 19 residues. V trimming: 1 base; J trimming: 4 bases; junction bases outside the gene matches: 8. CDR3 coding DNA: TGTGCCAGCAGCTTAGGGACTAGCGGGGGGGAGCGACTATACAATGAGCAGTTCTTC. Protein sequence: CASSLGTSGGERLYNEQFF.

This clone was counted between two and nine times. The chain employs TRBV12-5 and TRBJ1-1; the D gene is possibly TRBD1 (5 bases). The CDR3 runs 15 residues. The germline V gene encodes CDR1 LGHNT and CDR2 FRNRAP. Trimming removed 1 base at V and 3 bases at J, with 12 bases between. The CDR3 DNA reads TGTGCTAGTGGTTTGGGCTCTTTGGGGGACACTGAAGCTTTCTTT. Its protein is CASGLGSLGDTEAFF.

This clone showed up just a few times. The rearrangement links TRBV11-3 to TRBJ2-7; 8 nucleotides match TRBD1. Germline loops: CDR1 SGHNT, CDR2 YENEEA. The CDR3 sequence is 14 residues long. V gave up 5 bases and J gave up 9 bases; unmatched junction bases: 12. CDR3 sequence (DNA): TGTGCCAGCAGCCCAGGGACAGGTAGCCTTGGGCAGTACTTC. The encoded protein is CASSPGTGSLGQYF.

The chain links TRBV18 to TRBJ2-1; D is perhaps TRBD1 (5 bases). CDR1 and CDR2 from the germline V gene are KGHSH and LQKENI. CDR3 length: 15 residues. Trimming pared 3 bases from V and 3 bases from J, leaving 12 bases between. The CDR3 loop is CASSPTAIGYNEQFF. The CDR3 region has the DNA TGTGCCAGCTCACCGACAGCGATTGGCTACAATGAGCAGTTCTTC.

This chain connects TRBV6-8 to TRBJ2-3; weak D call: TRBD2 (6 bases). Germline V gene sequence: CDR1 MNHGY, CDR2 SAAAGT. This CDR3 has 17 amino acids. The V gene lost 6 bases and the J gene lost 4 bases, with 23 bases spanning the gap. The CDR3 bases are TGTGCCAGCAGACACTCGGGCGGGGCCCACACACCAGATACGCAGTATTTT. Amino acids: CASRHSGGAHTPDTQYF.

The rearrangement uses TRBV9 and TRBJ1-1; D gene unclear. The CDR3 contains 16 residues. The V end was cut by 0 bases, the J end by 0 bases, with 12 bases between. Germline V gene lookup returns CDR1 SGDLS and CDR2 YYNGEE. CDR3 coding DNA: TGTGCCAGCAGCGTAGAGGCAGGATGGGTGAACACTGAAGCTTTCTTT. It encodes CASSVEAGWVNTEAFF.

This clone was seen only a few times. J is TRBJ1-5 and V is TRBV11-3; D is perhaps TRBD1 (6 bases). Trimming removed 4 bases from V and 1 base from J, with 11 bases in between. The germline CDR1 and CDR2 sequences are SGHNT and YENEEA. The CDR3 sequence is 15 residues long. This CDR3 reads CASSSTGLSNQPQHF. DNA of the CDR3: TGTGCCAGCAGCTCCACAGGGTTGAGCAATCAGCCCCAGCATTTT.

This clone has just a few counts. CDR3 nucleotide sequence: TGTGCCAGCAGCGCCCCAATAGGGGGCGAGCAGTACTTC. Its translation is CASSAPIGGEQYF. J is TRBJ2-7 and V is TRBV9; tentatively, D is TRBD1 (6 bases). CDR3 length equals 13 residues. In germline, CDR1 is SGDLS, CDR2 YYNGEE. The V end was cut by 3 bases, the J end by 6 bases, with 13 bases between.

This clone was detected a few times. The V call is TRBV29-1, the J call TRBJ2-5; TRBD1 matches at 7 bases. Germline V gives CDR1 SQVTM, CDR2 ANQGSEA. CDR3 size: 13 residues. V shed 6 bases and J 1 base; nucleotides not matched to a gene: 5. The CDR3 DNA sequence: TGCAGCGTGGGGGACAGATTCCAAGAGACCCAGTACTTC. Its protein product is CSVGDRFQETQYF. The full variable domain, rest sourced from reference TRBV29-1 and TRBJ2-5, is SAVISQKPSRDICQRGTSLTIQCQVDSQVTMMFWYRQQPGQSLTLIATANQGSEATYESGFVIDKFPISRPNLTFSTLTVSNMSPEDSSIYLCSVGDRFQETQYFGPGTRLLVL.